The subject of this entry is one T cell receptor (beta chain). The antigen is not known. Germline V CDR1 and CDR2: LGHNA, YNFKEQ. CDR3 size: 16 residues. Unmatched junction bases numbered 11, after V lost 4 bases and J lost 3 bases. This sample is part of a study of T cell responses to AZD1222 COVID-19 vaccine. Assay: immunoSEQ multiplex PCR; the TCRdb copy retains only in-frame clones and omits some. The sample lists 85,000 to 130,000 clones; about 86% were seen once. Study results and caveats: Sampling that yielded the repertoires occurred only after the peak T cell response. Nearly half of spike-specific TCRs reportedly target variant regions that are unmutated in the B.1.351 and B.1.1.7 variants.

The genes are TRBV4-2 and TRBJ2-7; 8 bases align to TRBD2. This clonotype was sampled from an adult in good health. The sequenced sample was peripheral blood, obtained on day 0 of AZD1222 vaccination. As DNA, the CDR3 is TGTGCCAGCAGCCCCCGGGTCGGGGGGGCCGGCTACGAGCAGTACTTC. Translation gives CASSPRVGGAGYEQYF.